This T cell receptor beta chain appears in the sequencing data of a study of CD8 T cells in ankylosing spondylitis. Study-wide findings and caveats: Prior work had noted some motif variants in reactive arthritis blood and synovial fluid. Matched ankylosing spondylitis synovial fluid reportedly showed significant enrichment of disease-linked clones. The authors found the disease-linked clones to be CD8+ and relatively rare in peripheral blood. Among TCR beta sequences, a motif of fewer than 10 highly homologous variants appeared characteristic of ankylosing spondylitis blood.

Using quantitative 5'-RACE with molecular barcodes, the authors made TCR beta libraries. TCRdb recomputed calls from the 5' RACE reads with MiXCR, one row per CDR3 protein. Here the sample spans 650,000 to 800,000 distinct CDR3 sequences, under 20% being singletons. A note on this clonotype: What it binds is not known. The junction does not match germline at one end; this may be a read error.

Germline CDR1 MNHGY, CDR2 SVAAGI. This CDR3 contains 15 residues. The genes are TRBV6-9 and TRBJ1-5; the D is unclear. Material: blood, either unsorted or a sorted T cell fraction (not recorded which). The TCR comes from a male donor with ankylosing spondylitis. CDR3 sequence: CASSDSKLGNQPQHF. The CDR3, as DNA: TGTGCCAGCAGTGATTCGAAGTTAGGCAATCAGCCCCAGCATTTT.